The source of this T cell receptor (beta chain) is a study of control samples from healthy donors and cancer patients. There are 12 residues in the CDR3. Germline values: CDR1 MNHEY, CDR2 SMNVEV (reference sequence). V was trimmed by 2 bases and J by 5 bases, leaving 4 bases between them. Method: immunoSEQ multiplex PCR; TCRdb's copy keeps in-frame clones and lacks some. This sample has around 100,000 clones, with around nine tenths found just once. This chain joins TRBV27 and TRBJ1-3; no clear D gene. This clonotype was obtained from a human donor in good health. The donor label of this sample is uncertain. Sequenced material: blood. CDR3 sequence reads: CASSLNRNTIYF. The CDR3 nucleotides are TGTGCCAGCAGTTTAAACAGAAACACCATATATTTT.